The clone carrying this T cell receptor (beta chain) appeared once. Its matching antigen is unknown. Profiling relied on immunoSEQ multiplex PCR, and the TCRdb table lists in-frame clones only, not all of them. This table holds tens of thousands of clones, roughly 85% found once. The V end was cut by 4 bases, the J end by 4 bases, with 23 bases between. The germline gives CDR1 SGHTS, CDR2 YDEGEE. The CDR3 is 17 residues long. Noted time point: naive CD8 control sorted from an acute-time-point sample. This sample was taken from a study of CD8 T cells in acute hepatitis C reinfection. Study-wide findings and caveats: TRBV04 and TRBV06 were preferentially used in all groups, not explained by naive pool overrepresentation.

Input material: naive CD8+ T cells from PBMCs. V is TRBV5-8 and J is TRBJ1-2; possibly TRBD1 for D (5 bases). The TCR comes from a woman between 18 and 30 years old who spontaneously cleared hepatitis C infection. CDR3 coding DNA: TGTGCCAGCAGCGCCGTTTTAGGGGACGCACTGCGCTATGGCTACACCTTC. Translating it yields CASSAVLGDALRYGYTF.